Below are 7 T cell receptor beta chains sequenced from a single sample in a study of cytotoxic CD8 clonotypes in ibrutinib-treated CLL. Produced via immunoSEQ multiplex PCR; TCRdb's table is partial and in-frame only. The repertoire has some 200,000 clones, about 72% of them found once; the top ten carry roughly 13%. Sequencing was performed on PBMCs, taken after 24 months of ibrutinib treatment. These receptors were obtained from a human donor with chronic lymphocytic leukemia.

This chain links TRBV28 with TRBJ2-7, with 12 bases matching TRBD2. Germline V gene data show CDR1 as MDHEN and CDR2 as SYDVKM. Trimming at V came to 3 bases and at J to 0 bases, leaving 6 bases not matched to a gene. The CDR3 has 17 residues. CDR3 sequence (DNA): TGTGCCAGCAGTTTTGGGACTAGCGGGCTCCGCTCCTACGAGCAGTACTTC. Protein sequence: CASSFGTSGLRSYEQYF.

The chain uses TRBV7-2 and TRBJ1-2; 10 bases match TRBD1. J gave up 4 bases and V 5 bases, and 4 bases lay outside the gene matches. This CDR3 is 14 amino acids long. Germline V gene sequence: CDR1 SGHTA, CDR2 FQGNSA. In nucleotides, the CDR3 is TGTGCCAGCAGCAAGGACAGGGGGAGCTATGGCTACACCTTC. Translation: CASSKDRGSYGYTF.

The chain uses TRBV9 and TRBJ1-2; 7 positions match TRBD1. CDR1 and CDR2 from the germline V gene are SGDLS and YYNGEE. This CDR3 spans 13 amino acids. The V segment lost 5 bases and the J segment 4 bases; nucleotides outside the gene matches: 5. CDR3 nucleotides: TGTGCCAGCAGTCGTGGGACAGCCTATGGCTACACCTTC. Translated: CASSRGTAYGYTF. The full variable domain, in which reference TRBV9 and TRBJ1-2 provide the parts outside the CDR3, is DSGVTQTPKHLITATGQRVTLRCSPRSGDLSVYWYQQSLDQGLQFLIQYYNGEERAKGNILERFSAQQFPDLHSELNLSSLELGDSALYFCASSRGTAYGYTFGSGTRLTVV.

The chain employs TRBV4-2 and TRBJ1-5; D is perhaps TRBD1 (6 bases). This CDR3 is built from 15 residues. V lost 4 bases, J lost 3 bases, and 13 bases lay in between. From germline, CDR1 is LGHNA and CDR2 YNFKEQ. The CDR3 reads CASSPTGGINQPQHF. In DNA, the CDR3 is TGTGCCAGCAGCCCCACGGGGGGCATCAATCAGCCCCAGCATTTT.

The chain uses TRBV4-1 and TRBJ2-7, with unresolved D. Per the germline V gene, CDR1 is MGHRA and CDR2 is YSYEKL. V was cut by 2 bases and J by 3 bases, with 11 bases left in between. The CDR3 runs to 14 residues. CDR3 in DNA: TGCGCCAGCAGCCAAAGGATAGGAAACTACGAGCAGTACTTC. It translates to CASSQRIGNYEQYF.

This clone occurred once. The chain uses TRBV6-5 and TRBJ1-5; TRBD1 agrees at 10 bases. The V gene's germline CDR1 is MNHEY and CDR2 SVGAGI. Unmatched junction bases numbered 8, after V lost 6 bases and J lost 6 bases. The CDR3 is 15 amino acids. The CDR3 DNA reads as TGTGCCAGCAGGCCGACAGGGGGCTGGTTTCAGCCCCAGCATTTT. This sequence encodes CASRPTGGWFQPQHF.

This clone was seen many times. Other DNA sequences in this sample translate to the same CDR3. The chain carries TRBV10-3 and TRBJ2-1; the D is unclear. V gave up 4 bases and J gave up 6 bases, with 4 bases separating them. Germline V gene lookup returns CDR1 ENHRY and CDR2 SYGVKD. The CDR3 extends over 11 amino acids. CDR3 sequence reads: CAISVGNEQFF. The CDR3 DNA is TGTGCCATCAGTGTTGGCAATGAGCAGTTCTTC.